The 9 T cell receptor beta chains below were found in one sample sequenced in a study of T cell clones after liver transplantation. Clones were sequenced by immunoSEQ multiplex PCR, and TCRdb holds only the in-frame ones, with some missing. The table has tens of thousands of clones, about 70% seen once. The sample in question was CD4+ T cells from blood, obtained at the 22-month timepoint. The receptor set was obtained from a human patient who received a liver transplant. Some T cells may have come from the graft donor.

This clone was seen a handful of times. The chain couples TRBV21-1 to TRBJ1-1; the listed D gene, TRBD1, was not tested against the DNA. TRBV21-1 is shown as a pseudogene. CDR3 length: 15 residues. CDR3 coding DNA: TGTGCCAGCAGCAGTGAGACAGGGAAAAGCACTGAAGCTTTCTTT. Translated, it gives CASSSETGKSTEAFF.

CDR3 region: CASSTGQNSNQPQHF. DNA for the CDR3: TGTGCCAGTAGTACGGGACAAAATAGCAATCAGCCCCAGCATTTT. V usage is TRBV19 and J usage is TRBJ1-5, with TRBD1 as a possible D gene (6 bases). Germline V gives CDR1 LNHDA, CDR2 SQIVND (reference sequence). Trimming took off 4 bases at V and 0 bases at J, with 10 bases between the two ends. This CDR3 has 15 residues.

This sequence joins TRBV7-6 and TRBJ2-7, with 9 bases aligning to TRBD1. The CDR3 length is 15 residues. Germline V gene data show CDR1 as SGHVS and CDR2 as FNYEAQ. With 4 bases clipped from V and 5 bases from J, the junction kept 9 bases outside the gene matches. For the CDR3, the DNA is TGTGCCAGCAGCTCACCGGGACAGGGACTGAACGAGCAGTACTTC. This codes for CASSSPGQGLNEQYF.

This chain connects TRBV19 to TRBJ2-3; unclear D gene. There are 16 residues in the CDR3. With 3 bases removed from V and 1 base from J, the gap between germline ends came to 14 bases. Germline V gives CDR1 LNHDA, CDR2 SQIVND (reference sequence). Here the CDR3 reads CASSMSTPDGTDTQYF. As DNA, the CDR3 is TGTGCCAGTAGTATGTCCACTCCCGACGGCACAGATACGCAGTATTTT.

CDR3 DNA sequence: TGCGCCAGCAGCGTGGAAGGACGGAACTACAATGAGCAGTTCTTC. Translated, it gives CASSVEGRNYNEQFF. The rearrangement joins TRBV5-1 to TRBJ2-1, with D uncertain. This CDR3 has 15 amino acids. Trimming took 4 bases from V and 3 from J, leaving 14 bases between them. CDR1 SGHRS and CDR2 YFSETQ come from the germline V gene.

The rearrangement uses TRBV6-1 and TRBJ1-6; D unresolved. CDR1 and CDR2 from the germline V gene are MNHNS and SASEGT. The V end was cut by 7 bases, the J end by 6 bases, with 7 bases between. The CDR3 covers 12 residues. The CDR3 here is CASNHGNSPLHF. The CDR3 bases are TGTGCCAGCAACCACGGTAATTCACCCCTCCACTTT.

The rearrangement uses TRBV6-1 and TRBJ1-5, with 11 bases that match TRBD1. After removal of 2 bases from V and 4 bases from J, the junction contained 7 bases not matched to a gene. The CDR3 totals 17 residues. Germline CDR1 is MNHNS and CDR2 is SASEGT. This CDR3 reads CASSESRTGGGNQPQHF. The CDR3 coding sequence is TGTGCCAGCAGTGAATCCCGGACAGGGGGCGGGAATCAGCCCCAGCATTTT.

The sample holds one count of this clone. V and J are TRBV6-5 and TRBJ1-6; TRBD1 might be the D (5 bases). Germline V lookup: CDR1 MNHEY, CDR2 SVGAGI. Trimming took off 2 bases at V and 9 bases at J, with 17 bases between the two ends. This CDR3 comprises 16 residues. The CDR3 DNA sequence: TGTGCCAGCAGTTACGGGAGGACACCCGGAGGTTCACCCCTCCACTTT. Its translation: CASSYGRTPGGSPLHF.

V is TRBV7-3 and J is TRBJ1-2; the D is unclear. V lost 2 bases, J lost 4 bases, and 14 bases lay in between. This CDR3 spans 15 amino acids. CDR1 SGHTA and CDR2 FQGTGA come from the germline V gene. In nucleotides, the CDR3 is TGTGCCAGCAGCTTACTTAGGGATTCCTCCTATGGCTACACCTTC. This codes for CASSLLRDSSYGYTF.